The 14 T cell receptor beta chains listed next were all sequenced from one sample in a study of CD8 T cells in ankylosing spondylitis. TCRdb recomputed calls from the 5' RACE reads with MiXCR, one row per CDR3 protein. The sample has about 150,000 distinct CDR3 sequences, 25% to 35% seen once; the top ten hold about 6%. Material for sequencing was synovial fluid, either unsorted or a sorted T cell fraction (not recorded which). The receptors originated from a male donor with ankylosing spondylitis.

This clonotype was counted between two and nine times. J is TRBJ2-2 and V is TRBV11-1, with a tentative D call TRBD1 (6 bases). Trimming took off 6 bases at V and 7 bases at J, with 12 bases between the two ends. Germline V gives CDR1 SGHAT, CDR2 FQDESV (reference sequence). This CDR3 is 13 amino acids long. CDR3 sequence reads: CASRPQGIGELFF. The CDR3 region has the DNA TGTGCCAGCAGACCACAGGGAATCGGGGAGCTGTTTTTT.

The chain carries TRBV20-1 and TRBJ1-2; TRBD1 is a possible D gene (6 bases). In germline, CDR1 is DFQATT, CDR2 SNEGSKA (reference sequence). V shed 2 bases and J shed 6 bases, with 16 bases lying between them. The CDR3 is 14 residues long. The DNA for the CDR3 is TGCAGTGCTAGACGTAACGGACAGCATGATGGCTACACCTTC. Its protein product is CSARRNGQHDGYTF.

This clonotype showed up just a few times. The CDR3 bases are TGTGCCACCAGTGAGGGCACCGGGGAGCTGTTTTTT. Protein: CATSEGTGELFF. V gene TRBV24-1 combines with J gene TRBJ2-2; D remains ambiguous. The CDR3 consists of 12 residues. Trimming took 4 bases from V and 4 from J, leaving 3 bases between them. CDR1 and CDR2 from the germline V gene are KGHDR and SFDVKD.

This clonotype came up a few times. CDR3 residues: CASSLGLAVTDTQYF. In nucleotides, the CDR3 is TGTGCCAGCAGCTTAGGGCTAGCCGTCACAGATACGCAGTATTTT. This sequence joins TRBV11-3 and TRBJ2-3; a weak D match, TRBD2 (5 bases). This CDR3 has 15 residues. Germline CDR1 is SGHNT and CDR2 is YENEEA. The germline V and J ends were trimmed by 1 base and 2 bases, with 10 bases remaining between them.

This clonotype has ten or more counts. The chain uses TRBV5-1 and TRBJ2-3; D ambiguous. This CDR3 has 15 amino acids. The V and J ends lost 6 bases and 5 bases respectively, with 19 bases between them. In germline, CDR1 is SGHRS, CDR2 YFSETQ. The CDR3 nucleotides are TGCGCCAGCAATTTGGAACCGGTGGTCGGAGATACGCAGTATTTT. Translation gives CASNLEPVVGDTQYF.

The sample holds a few counts of this clonotype. V is TRBV2 and J is TRBJ2-1, with TRBD2 matching 7 bases. CDR1 is SNHLY and CDR2 is FYNNEI in the germline V gene. J lost 1 base, V lost 7 bases, and 7 bases had no gene match. This CDR3 region has 15 residues. The CDR3: CASMGGTPSYNEQFF. CDR3 DNA: TGTGCCAGCATGGGGGGGACCCCATCCTACAATGAGCAGTTCTTC. The entire variable domain, with the rest obtained from reference TRBV2 and TRBJ2-1, is as follows: EPEVTQTPSHQVTQMGQEVILRCVPISNHLYFYWYRQILGQKVEFLVSFYNNEISEKSEIFDDQFSVERPDGSNFTLKIRSTKLEDSAMYFCASMGGTPSYNEQFFGPGTRLTVL.

The sample holds a few counts of this clonotype. The chain carries TRBV5-1 and TRBJ1-1, with 8 nucleotides matching TRBD1. The germline V gene has CDR1 SGHRS and CDR2 YFSETQ. There are 14 residues in the CDR3. Trimming removed 5 bases from V and 5 bases from J; junction bases left unmatched: 8. CDR3 nucleotide sequence: TGCGCCAGCAGTTCTCTACAGGGGGATACTGAAGCTTTCTTT. Protein sequence: CASSSLQGDTEAFF.

This clonotype has ten or more counts. J is TRBJ1-2 and V is TRBV27; 7 nucleotides match TRBD1. The germline V gene encodes CDR1 MNHEY and CDR2 SMNVEV (reference sequence). The length of the CDR3 is 13 residues. The V segment lost 3 bases and the J segment 9 bases; nucleotides outside the gene matches: 7. In DNA, the CDR3 is TGTGCCAGCAGTTTTCAGGGGGGTGGCCGCTACACCTTC. Its protein is CASSFQGGGRYTF.

The chain couples TRBV20-1 to TRBJ1-2; D unresolved. Germline assignment: CDR1 DFQATT and CDR2 SNEGSKA (reference sequence). CDR3 size: 14 residues. The V and J ends lost 6 bases and 4 bases respectively, with 18 bases between them. CDR3 sequence (DNA): TGCAGTGCCTATCGCGGCTCCGATGGCTATGGCTACACCTTC. Protein product: CSAYRGSDGYGYTF.

This clonotype appeared a few times. The CDR3 reads CASSLSPDSYEQYF. In nucleotides, the CDR3 is TGCGCCAGCAGCTTGAGTCCGGACAGCTACGAGCAGTACTTC. The V gene is TRBV5-1, the J gene TRBJ2-7, with D possibly being TRBD1 (6 bases). The CDR3 is 14 residues long. With 1 base removed from V and 3 bases from J, the gap between germline ends came to 11 bases. Germline CDR1 reads SGHRS; CDR2 reads YFSETQ.

This rearrangement joins TRBV11-2 to TRBJ1-2; D might be TRBD1 (5 bases). The CDR3 runs 13 residues. Germline CDR1 and CDR2: SGHAT and FQNNGV. Trimming took 5 bases from V and 3 from J, leaving 10 bases between them. CDR3 sequence (DNA): TGTGCCAGCAGCGCAAGGGGAGACTATGGCTACACCTTC. This gives the protein CASSARGDYGYTF.

This clonotype showed up just a few times. The CDR3 spells CASSLGIHRETQYF. CDR3 DNA: TGTGCCAGCAGCTTAGGGATTCATCGAGAGACCCAGTACTTC. The J gene is TRBJ2-5, the V gene TRBV7-6; D ambiguous. This CDR3 spans 14 amino acids. Trimming stripped 1 base from V and 4 bases from J, with 10 bases between. Germline V gene data show CDR1 as SGHVS and CDR2 as FNYEAQ.

This clonotype was observed at least ten times. This chain joins TRBV2 and TRBJ1-3, with D hard to call. In germline, CDR1 is SNHLY, CDR2 FYNNEI. CDR3 length: 14 residues. V lost 9 bases and J 3 bases, leaving 15 bases between the germline ends. CDR3 residues: CASRNSGGGNTIYF. The DNA of the CDR3 is TGTGCCAGTAGAAACAGCGGCGGTGGAAACACCATATATTTT.

This clonotype was seen ten or more times. V gene TRBV6-5 combines with J gene TRBJ2-1; tentative D call: TRBD1 (7 bases). V lost 3 bases and J 4 bases, leaving 13 bases between the germline ends. Germline loops: CDR1 MNHEY, CDR2 SVGAGI. The CDR3 contains 15 residues. The chain's CDR3 is CASSYGGGFYNEQFF. The CDR3, as DNA: TGTGCCAGCAGTTATGGAGGGGGCTTTTACAATGAGCAGTTCTTC.